The rows below give T cell receptor beta chains drawn from one sample of a study of T cell responses to AZD1222 COVID-19 vaccine. Data came from immunoSEQ multiplex PCR; TCRdb stores just in-frame clones and leaves some out. Found here are over 100,000 clones, around 90% of them singletons; the top ten hold 5.5% to 7%. The sequencing here drew on peripheral blood, taken on day 0 of AZD1222 vaccination. The origin of the receptors is an adult in good health. CDR3s include the opening cysteine and the closing phenylalanine or tryptophan. The D gene is left open where the match is weak. Expanded clones get a size class; other rows say once, few or many, or leave the size out.

NA	TRBV2	TRBJ2-1	TRBD1	TGTGCCAGCAAGGCGCAGGGGGCGAAGGATGAGCAGTTCTTC	CASKAQGAKDEQFF
once	TRBV20-1	TRBJ2-4	NA	TGCAGTGCTAGTATAGGGGACTTAGCCAAAAACATTCAGTACTTC	CSASIGDLAKNIQYF
NA	TRBV19	TRBJ2-7	TRBD1	TGTGCGAGTAGGGACAGGTTCGTTGGCGAGCAGTACTTC	CASRDRFVGEQYF
NA	TRBV3-1/TRBV3-2	TRBJ1-3	NA	TGTGCCAGCAGCTGGGGCTCTGGAAACACCATATATTTT	CASSWGSGNTIYF
NA	TRBV6-2/TRBV6-3	TRBJ2-7	TRBD2	TGTGCCAGCAGTCCCCCCGGACTAGCGGGCCGTGGGGAGCAGTACTTC	CASSPPGLAGRGEQYF
once	TRBV28	TRBJ1-2	NA	TGTGCCAGCAGAGGGGTCACCGGCGGGTATGGCTACACCTTC	CASRGVTGGYGYTF
NA	TRBV3-1/TRBV3-2	TRBJ2-1	NA	TGTGCCAGCAGCCAAGTCAAGGGGTGGAAGTTCTTC	CASSQVKGWKFF
NA	TRBV4-1	TRBJ1-1	NA	TGCGCCAGCAGCCAAGTTGGAACTGAAGCTTTCTTT	CASSQVGTEAFF
NA	TRBV11-3	TRBJ1-4	NA	TGTGCCAGCAGCTTATACTGGGACTTAGGGAACCATGCAACTAATGAAAAACTGTTTTTT	CASSLYWDLGNHATNEKLFF
NA	TRBV5-1	TRBJ1-5	NA	TGCGCCAGCAGCTTGGAGGGTGGCAATCAGCCCCAGCATTTT	CASSLEGGNQPQHF
NA	TRBV2	TRBJ2-1	NA	TGTGCCAGCAGTGGGGGCAGCTACAATGAGCAGTTCTTC	CASSGGSYNEQFF
NA	TRBV6-5	TRBJ1-1	TRBD1	TGTGCCAGCAACAGGGGGCTTAGTTTGGGCACTGAAGCTTTCTTT	CASNRGLSLGTEAFF
NA	TRBV4-1	TRBJ2-1	NA	TGCGCCAGCAGCCATTGGACGGCGGACAATGAGCAGTTCTTC	CASSHWTADNEQFF
NA	TRBV5-6	TRBJ2-7	NA	TGTGCCAGCAGCCTCGGACTCATTTACGAGCAGTACTTC	CASSLGLIYEQYF
NA	TRBV7-6	TRBJ2-1	NA	TGTGCCAGCAGCCTTACGCCCAGCAATGAGCAGTTCTTC	CASSLTPSNEQFF
few	TRBV7-9	TRBJ1-5	NA	TGTGCCAGCAGCTTTGGAAATCAGCCCCAGCATTTT	CASSFGNQPQHF
NA	TRBV4-1	TRBJ1-1	TRBD1	TGCGCCAGCAGCCAAGATCCACAGGGGACTGGAGCTTTCTTT	CASSQDPQGTGAFF
NA	TRBV5-1	TRBJ1-1	TRBD1	TGCGCCAGCAGCTTTGCCGGCCCAGGGGGTGGTCGTCGGACTGAAGCTTTCTTT	CASSFAGPGGGRRTEAFF
once	TRBV14	TRBJ1-2	NA	TGTGCCAGCAGGAGACAGAGCGAAGGCTATGGCTACACCTTC	CASRRQSEGYGYTF
NA	TRBV19	TRBJ1-1	NA	TGTGCCAGTAGTATATTCGAGATGAACACTGAAGCTTTCTTT	CASSIFEMNTEAFF
NA	TRBV6-5	TRBJ1-1	TRBD1	TGTGCCAGCACGGGACAGGGGAACACTGAAGCTTTCTTT	CASTGQGNTEAFF
NA	TRBV4-2	TRBJ2-2	NA	TGTGCCAGCAGCCCCCCCTCGGACAGATTTAACACCGGGGAGCTGTTTTTT	CASSPPSDRFNTGELFF
NA	TRBV5-4	TRBJ2-3	TRBD1	TGTGCCAGCAGCCGACAGGGTAAGGCCAGGGATACGCAGTATTTT	CASSRQGKARDTQYF
NA	TRBV12-5	TRBJ1-4	NA	TGTGCTAGTGGTGTTGAACTAGAAAAACTGTTTTTT	CASGVELEKLFF
NA	TRBV6-2/TRBV6-3	TRBJ2-2	TRBD2	TGTGCCAGCAGTTACTGGGAGGGGCCCGGGGAGCTGTTTTTT	CASSYWEGPGELFF
NA	TRBV19	TRBJ1-5	NA	TGTGCCAGTAGTATCAACAGGGACGGTCAGCCCCAGCATTTT	CASSINRDGQPQHF
NA	TRBV15	TRBJ2-7	NA	TGTGCCACCAGCAGAGATCTCCAAGTAGGATACGAGCAGTACTTC	CATSRDLQVGYEQYF
once	TRBV28	TRBJ1-2	NA	TGTGCCAGCAGTTCCACCTGGGACGGGTATGGCTACACCTTC	CASSSTWDGYGYTF
NA	TRBV18	TRBJ1-5	TRBD1	TGTGCCAGCTCACCAGTTGGACAGGGGTATCAGCCCCAGCATTTT	CASSPVGQGYQPQHF
NA	TRBV3-1/TRBV3-2	TRBJ1-5	NA	TGTGCCAGCAGCACGGTGGGGGGGCCCCAGCATTTT	CASSTVGGPQHF
NA	TRBV3-1/TRBV3-2	TRBJ2-5	NA	TGTGCCAGCAGCCATACTTCGGAGACCCAGTACTTC	CASSHTSETQYF
NA	TRBV18	TRBJ1-3	NA	TGTGCCAGCTCACCACGTTCAGAGGACACCATATATTTT	CASSPRSEDTIYF
NA	TRBV11-3	TRBJ2-7	NA	TGTGCCAGCAGCCAAACTTCCTACGAGCAGTACTTC	CASSQTSYEQYF
NA	TRBV19	TRBJ2-3	NA	TGTGCCAGTGTGCCCCAGGGGTCTGGCACAGATACGCAGTATTTT	CASVPQGSGTDTQYF
NA	TRBV5-1	TRBJ2-2	TRBD2	TGCGCCAGCAGCTTGGATCCTAGCGGGAACACCGGGGAGCTGTTTTTT	CASSLDPSGNTGELFF
NA	TRBV5-6	TRBJ1-5	TRBD1	TGTGCCAGCAGCCCACCAGGGGGCCGCAATCAGCCCCAGCATTTT	CASSPPGGRNQPQHF
NA	TRBV19	TRBJ1-1	NA	TGTGCCAGTAGGGGGCCTGAAGCTTTCTTT	CASRGPEAFF
NA	TRBV7-8	TRBJ1-4	NA	TGTGCCAGCAGCCCGAGGAGGGCAGGGGTCAATGAAAAACTGTTTTTT	CASSPRRAGVNEKLFF
NA	TRBV5-1	TRBJ1-1	NA	TGCGCCAGCAGCTTGTCAGGGGCCGTGAACACTGAAGCTTTCTTT	CASSLSGAVNTEAFF
NA	TRBV7-9	TRBJ2-5	NA	TGTGCCAGCAGCTTATTAGGGTTTGAGACCCAGTACTTC	CASSLLGFETQYF
NA	TRBV10-2	TRBJ2-7	NA	TGCGCCAGCAGTTTGGGCACCAGGTACGAGCAGTACTTC	CASSLGTRYEQYF